Below, 19 T cell receptor beta chains from the same sample are listed, as sequenced in a study of T-cell memory formation after mild COVID-19. TCRdb reprocessed the 5' RACE reads via MiXCR and lists one record per CDR3 protein. Of approximately 290,000 distinct CDR3 sequences in the sample, around 15% were seen once. Material for sequencing was PBMCs or a T cell subset sorted from them (not recorded which). These receptors came from a man aged 18 to 30 who had mild COVID-19 (a few samples of this study predate the infection). Cell type and time point are not known.

A note on this clonotype: A junction end diverges from the germline sequence, so it may reflect a read error. The rearrangement joins TRBV7-7 to TRBJ2-3, with D unclear. The CDR3 spans 15 residues. Germline values: CDR1 SSHAT, CDR2 FNYEAQ (reference sequence). The CDR3 coding sequence is TGTGCTAGCAGCCCAAACCTGGCCCAGGCAGATACGCAGTATTTT. Residues: CASSPNLAQADTQYF.

Only a few counts were recorded for this clonotype. The V call is TRBV12-3 or TRBV12-4, the J call TRBJ2-3; tentatively, D is TRBD1 or TRBD2 (6 bases each). V lost 3 bases, J lost 1 base, and 14 bases lay in between. There are 16 residues in the CDR3. CDR3 protein: CASSFSGGAGTDTQYF. CDR3 bases: TGTGCCAGCAGTTTCTCCGGGGGCGCTGGCACAGATACGCAGTATTTT.

CDR3 loop: CASGEGTGNTGELFF. DNA for the CDR3: TGTGCTAGTGGTGAGGGGACAGGGAACACCGGGGAGCTGTTTTTT. The V gene is TRBV12-5, the J gene TRBJ2-2, with 8 bases matching TRBD1. Germline loops: CDR1 LGHNT, CDR2 FRNRAP. J lost 1 base, V lost 5 bases, and 3 bases had no gene match. The CDR3 has 15 residues.

This chain connects TRBV23-1 to TRBJ1-5; D might be TRBD1 (6 bases). TRBV23-1 is placed among ORFs of uncertain function. Trimming left V 2 bases short and J 9 bases short, with 17 bases between. The CDR3 contains 15 residues. CDR3 coding DNA: TGCGCCAGCAGTCAAGTTTGGGGGGACACAAGGCCCCAGCATTTT. Residues: CASSQVWGDTRPQHF.

This clonotype was detected a few times. The V call is TRBV6-1, the J call TRBJ2-5; D is unclear. This CDR3 region has 11 residues. Trimming cost V 4 bases and J 5 bases, with 5 bases left between them. Germline V gene sequence: CDR1 MNHNS, CDR2 SASEGT. As DNA, the CDR3 is TGTGCCAGCAGTGTCCCGGAGACCCAGTACTTC. Translating it yields CASSVPETQYF.

This chain links TRBV10-3 with TRBJ1-5; TRBD1 is a possible D gene (5 bases). In germline, CDR1 is ENHRY, CDR2 SYGVKD. The CDR3 is made up of 16 amino acids. The ends were cut back, 6 bases at V and 4 bases at J, with 19 bases in the middle. CDR3 in amino acids: CAISEGGVNGNQPQHF. The CDR3 nucleotides are TGTGCCATCAGCGAAGGAGGGGTGAACGGTAATCAGCCCCAGCATTTT.

This clonotype was detected only a few times. This chain links TRBV20-1 with TRBJ2-7; 7 bases match TRBD2. The V segment lost 0 bases and the J segment 4 bases; nucleotides outside the gene matches: 9. Germline values: CDR1 DFQATT, CDR2 SNEGSKA (reference sequence). This CDR3 region has 15 residues. The CDR3 here is CSARDTRGFTYEQYF. Here the CDR3 DNA reads TGCAGTGCTAGAGATACGCGGGGGTTTACTTACGAGCAGTACTTC.

The chain couples TRBV20-1 to TRBJ1-2; 8 nucleotides match TRBD1. V lost 6 bases, J lost 8 bases, and 14 bases stayed unmatched. Germline V gene data show CDR1 as DFQATT and CDR2 as SNEGSKA (reference sequence). This CDR3 comprises 14 residues. CDR3 protein: CSAPRQGKGDGYTF. The CDR3 bases are TGCAGTGCCCCCAGACAGGGGAAAGGTGACGGCTACACCTTC.

This clonotype was seen a handful of times. The chain employs TRBV29-1 and TRBJ1-2; possibly TRBD1 for D (5 bases). Germline V gene lookup returns CDR1 SQVTM and CDR2 ANQGSEA. Between the trimmed V and J ends, which lost 6 bases and 7 bases, there was a span of 18 bases. CDR3 length equals 13 residues. CDR3 amino acids: CSVTPGPRGGYTF. DNA for the CDR3: TGCAGCGTCACTCCGGGACCCCGTGGTGGCTACACCTTC.

This clonotype was seen more than once but under ten times. The chain employs TRBV7-8 and TRBJ1-2; perhaps TRBD1 as D (5 bases). CDR1 and CDR2 from the germline V gene are SGHVS and FQNEAQ. Trimming took 4 bases from V and 4 from J, leaving 19 bases between them. The CDR3 runs 16 residues. The CDR3 region is CASSSPGTNVVYGYTF. The CDR3 nucleotides read TGTGCCAGCAGCTCTCCCGGGACTAATGTGGTCTATGGCTACACCTTC.

The genes are TRBV4-1 and TRBJ1-5, with 9 positions matching TRBD1. This CDR3 region has 12 residues. V lost 2 bases to trimming and J lost 10 bases; unmatched junction nucleotides: 0. The germline V gene has CDR1 MGHRA and CDR2 YSYEKL. The CDR3 bases are TGCGCCAGCAGCCAAACAGGGGGCCCCCAGCATTTT. It specifies CASSQTGGPQHF.

This clonotype was counted a few times. This chain joins TRBV20-1 and TRBJ1-5; a weak D match, TRBD1 (5 bases). The germline V gene has CDR1 DFQATT and CDR2 SNEGSKA (reference sequence). The length of the CDR3 is 12 residues. Trimming pared 3 bases from V and 5 bases from J, leaving 8 bases between. The CDR3: CSASNRYQPQHF. Written as DNA, the CDR3 is TGCAGTGCTAGCAACAGGTATCAGCCCCAGCATTTT.

V usage is TRBV7-2 and J usage is TRBJ1-1, with TRBD1 as a possible D gene (5 bases). This CDR3 is 14 amino acids long. Trimming cost V 5 bases and J 1 base, with 11 bases left between them. Germline V gene data show CDR1 as SGHTA and CDR2 as FQGNSA. CDR3 nucleotide sequence: TGTGCCAGCAGCGCGGGACCTAGGAACACTGAAGCTTTCTTT. Encoded protein: CASSAGPRNTEAFF.

This clonotype was seen ten or more times. The rearrangement links TRBV4-1 to TRBJ2-7, with 8 nucleotides matching TRBD1. The CDR3 is 12 residues long. The germline gives CDR1 MGHRA, CDR2 YSYEKL. V gave up 2 bases and J gave up 13 bases; unmatched junction bases: 7. CDR3 nucleotides: TGCGCCAGCAGCCAACCAGGGGGCTTTGTTTACGTC. Translating it yields CASSQPGGFVYV.

A few counts support this clonotype. DNA for the CDR3: TGTGCCAGCGGGGCGGCAGGGCCCTCTGGGGCCAACGTCCTGACTTTC. Translated, it gives CASGAAGPSGANVLTF. This chain links TRBV6-5 with TRBJ2-6, with D possibly being TRBD1 (5 bases). V lost 8 bases and J 0 bases, leaving 14 bases between the germline ends. Germline V gene lookup returns CDR1 MNHEY and CDR2 SVGAGI. The CDR3 length is 16 residues.

This clonotype was counted a few times. This chain joins TRBV4-3 and TRBJ2-5; D gene uncertain. This CDR3 region has 16 residues. Germline lookup yields CDR1 LGHNA and CDR2 YSLEER. Trimming stripped 0 bases from V and 3 bases from J, with 14 bases between. The CDR3 coding sequence is TGCGCCAGCAGCCAAGAGCTGGTACCGGGTGAAGAGACCCAGTACTTC. Protein sequence: CASSQELVPGEETQYF.

This clonotype showed up just a few times. The chain is built from TRBV12-3 or TRBV12-4 and TRBJ2-1; 13 nucleotides line up with TRBD2. V trimming: 5 bases; J trimming: 10 bases; junction bases outside the gene matches: 14. The length of the CDR3 is 17 residues. CDR3 DNA: TGTGCCAGCAGTCCTGGGACTAGCGGGGCTGACCCCCAAGAGCAGTTCTTC. This codes for CASSPGTSGADPQEQFF.

At least ten counts were recorded for this clonotype. This chain connects TRBV25-1 to TRBJ2-2; TRBD1 might be the D (6 bases). This CDR3 contains 16 residues. Germline V CDR1 and CDR2: MGHDK, SYGVNS. V was shortened by 0 bases and J by 3 bases, with 11 bases between the two germline ends. CDR3 coding DNA: TGTGCCAGCAGTGAATATTCCAGGGGAGACACCGGGGAGCTGTTTTTT. Protein: CASSEYSRGDTGELFF.

On this clonotype: One end of the junction fails to match germline, which may point to a read error. This chain links TRBV6-2 or TRBV6-3 with TRBJ2-6; 9 bases fit TRBD1. Germline V lookup: CDR1 MNHEY, CDR2 SVGEGT. The CDR3 extends over 15 amino acids. CDR3 residues: CASSYLTTGGNVLTF. The CDR3 coding sequence is TGTGCCAGCAGTTACCTAACGACAGGGGGCAACGTCCTGACTTTC.